This T cell receptor beta chain appears in the sequencing data of a study of control samples from healthy donors and cancer patients. Data came from immunoSEQ multiplex PCR; TCRdb stores just in-frame clones and leaves some out. The data hold about 75,000 clones, with 85% to 95% observed a single time. V was shortened by 1 base and J by 0 bases, with 8 bases between the two germline ends. The CDR3 loop spans 14 amino acids. From germline, CDR1 is SQVTM and CDR2 ANQGSEA. The sample taken for sequencing was blood. The receptor was isolated from a woman between 40 and 50 years old in good health. The J gene is TRBJ2-3, the V gene TRBV29-1; tentatively, D is TRBD1 (6 bases). The CDR3 region has the DNA TGCAGCGTTGAAGGAGGGGGTAGCACAGATACGCAGTATTTT. Amino acids: CSVEGGGSTDTQYF.